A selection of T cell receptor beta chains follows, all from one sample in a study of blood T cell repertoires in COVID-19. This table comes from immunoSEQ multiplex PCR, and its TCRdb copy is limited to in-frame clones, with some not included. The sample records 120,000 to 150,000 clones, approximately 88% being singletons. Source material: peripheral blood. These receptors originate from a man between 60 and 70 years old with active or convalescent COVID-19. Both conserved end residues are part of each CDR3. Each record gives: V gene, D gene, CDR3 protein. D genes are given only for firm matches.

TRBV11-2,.,CASSTLVGAPGHQYF
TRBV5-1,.,CASSLAAGMNTEAFF
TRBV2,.,CASTMSDTQYF
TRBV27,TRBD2,CASRRGGRSTDTQYF
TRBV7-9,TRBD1,CASSQWTGRSPGELFF
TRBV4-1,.,CASSQETRVSNEQFF
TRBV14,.,CASSVGAFTEAFF
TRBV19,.,CASSGSRLTDTQYF
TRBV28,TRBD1,CASSYRGLNTEAFF
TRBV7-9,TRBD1,CASSLGDRDQETQYF
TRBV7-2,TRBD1,CASSPRTGKDREAFF
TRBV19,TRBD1,CASSMTGQGNGGNQPQHF
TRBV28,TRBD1,CASSPWTGRNTEAFF
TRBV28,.,CASSLFGDSQPQHF
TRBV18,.,CASSPPLGGKEKLFF
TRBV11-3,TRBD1,CASSFPPPGQGNEKLFF
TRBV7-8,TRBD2,CASSLGRGRPQETQYF
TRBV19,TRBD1,CASSTTGGHSPLHF
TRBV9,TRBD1,CASSRTGGAGNEKLFF
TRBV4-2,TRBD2,CASSQGSGRAGDEQYF
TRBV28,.,CASSLRVRTDTQYF
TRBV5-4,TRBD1,CASSSQGAGETQYF
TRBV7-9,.,CASSFVGQGKSWPFF
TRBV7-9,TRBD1,CASRPDRAVEKLFF
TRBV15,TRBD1,CATSSYQTGGHYEQYF
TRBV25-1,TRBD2,CASSPAGGRGETQYF
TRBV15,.,CATSMRQGETQYF
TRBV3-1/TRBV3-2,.,CASSQGRYQETQYF
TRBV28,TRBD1,CASYEPVGTGDGYTF
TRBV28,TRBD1,CASSQLTGTRNTIYF
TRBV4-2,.,CASSQERQRETQYF
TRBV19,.,CASSSKSAHNQPQHF
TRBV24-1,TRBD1,CATSDTGQGNQPQHF
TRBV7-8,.,CASSSDIHSNQPQHF
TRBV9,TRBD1,CASSGPDRGLLEQYF
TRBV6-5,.,CASSPGAYEQYF
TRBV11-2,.,CASSLDPYLRETEAFF
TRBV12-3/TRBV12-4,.,CASSVFYEQYF
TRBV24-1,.,CATSEATRGYGYTF
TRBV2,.,CASRETSFLEQFF
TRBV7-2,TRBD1,CASSSTGNLNTGELFF
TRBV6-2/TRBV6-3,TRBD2,CASSWGGRGTGELFF
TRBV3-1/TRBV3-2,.,CASSPLGGNEKLFF
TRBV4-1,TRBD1,CASSQEARQGVGGYTF
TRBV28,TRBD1,CASSLTGGAGETQYF
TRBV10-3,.,CAISESGAVGQPQHF
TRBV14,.,CASSQDVQGRSPLHF
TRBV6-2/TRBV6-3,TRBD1,CASSYPQGTDLYEQYF
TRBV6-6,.,CASSTPGGNTEAFF
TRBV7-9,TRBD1,CASSDRDRIYEQYF
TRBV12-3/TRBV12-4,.,CASSRGGEQYF
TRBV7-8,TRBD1,CASSFADRGYGYTF
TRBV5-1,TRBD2,CASSLLGLAVSNEQFF
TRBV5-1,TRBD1,CASSLDRGPGNTIYF
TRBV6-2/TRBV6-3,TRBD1,CASSYDLQGASNQPQHF
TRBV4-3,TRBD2,CASSQVPPQAGGRYEQFF
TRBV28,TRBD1,CASLPGQSYNEQFF
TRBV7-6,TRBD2,CASSTFPGTSGTGELFF